Listed here are 20 T cell receptor beta chains from one sample, sequenced in a study of shared clonotypes between healthy human individuals. This table comes from immunoSEQ multiplex PCR, and its TCRdb copy is limited to in-frame clones, with some not included. Among roughly 500,000 clones listed, around 80% were seen once. Sequencing used PBMCs. These TCRs come from a woman aged 40 to 55 in good health. Some clones in this sample may be carry-over from other donors' samples.

The V and J genes are TRBV7-3 and TRBJ2-3, with unresolved D. The CDR3 is made up of 13 amino acids. V was trimmed by 4 bases and J by 0 bases, leaving 5 bases between them. Germline V gives CDR1 SGHTA, CDR2 FQGTGA. The CDR3: CASSSKSTDTQYF. DNA of the CDR3: TGTGCCAGCAGCTCCAAGAGCACAGATACGCAGTATTTT.

The J gene is TRBJ1-4, the V gene TRBV28, with 10 bases matching TRBD1. Germline trimming cut 7 bases from V and 7 bases from J; bases unmatched to any gene: 9. Germline V lookup: CDR1 MDHEN, CDR2 SYDVKM. The CDR3 runs to 15 residues. The CDR3: CASTTRGQGTEKLFF. The CDR3 DNA sequence: TGTGCCAGCACCACTAGGGGACAGGGGACTGAAAAACTGTTTTTT.

The chain couples TRBV2 to TRBJ2-2, with 7 bases lining up with TRBD1. CDR1 and CDR2 (germline): SNHLY, FYNNEI. With 6 bases clipped from V and 5 bases from J, the junction kept 9 bases outside the gene matches. The CDR3 loop spans 15 amino acids. The CDR3 bases are TGTGCCAGCAGCGGGCGACAGGGTGTAACCGGGGAGCTGTTTTTT. Its protein is CASSGRQGVTGELFF.

The genes are TRBV11-2 and TRBJ2-7; perhaps TRBD2 as D (5 bases). V was trimmed by 2 bases and J by 0 bases, leaving 8 bases between them. This CDR3 comprises 14 residues. CDR1 is SGHAT and CDR2 is FQNNGV in the germline V gene. DNA for the CDR3: TGTGCCAGCAGCTTAAGCAGCGGCTCCTACGAGCAGTACTTC. Translated, it gives CASSLSSGSYEQYF.

This chain uses TRBV6-5 with TRBJ2-5; either TRBD1 or TRBD2 may fit D (5 bases each). CDR3 length: 15 amino acids. Germline V gene data show CDR1 as MNHEY and CDR2 as SVGAGI. The V end lost 8 bases, the J end lost 4 bases, and 20 bases lay between the germline ends. The CDR3 sequence: CASRSGQLYGETQYF. The CDR3 coding sequence is TGTGCCAGCCGTTCGGGGCAGCTGTATGGAGAGACCCAGTACTTC.

This clone was counted between two and nine times. The chain combines TRBV6-5 with TRBJ1-4; no definite D call. The CDR3 length is 12 residues. Deletions cut 5 bases from V and 8 bases from J, with 9 bases between. The V gene's germline CDR1 is MNHEY and CDR2 SVGAGI. The CDR3 sequence is CASSARGEKLFF. CDR3 DNA sequence: TGTGCCAGCAGTGCGCGAGGGGAAAAACTGTTTTTT.

The gene calls are TRBV27 and TRBJ1-1; a possible D gene is TRBD1 (5 bases). Germline CDR1 MNHEY, CDR2 SMNVEV (reference sequence). This CDR3 comprises 16 residues. The ends were cut back, 2 bases at V and 0 bases at J, with 13 bases in the middle. The CDR3 region has the DNA TGTGCCAGCAGTTTAAGGAGGGACTTCATGAACACTGAAGCTTTCTTT. Its translation is CASSLRRDFMNTEAFF.

The V and J genes are TRBV25-1 and TRBJ2-4; 9 bases are shared with TRBD1. The CDR3 has 18 residues. V shed 4 bases, J shed 0 bases, and the junction held 10 bases outside the gene matches. Germline V gene lookup returns CDR1 MGHDK and CDR2 SYGVNS. The CDR3 DNA follows: TGTGCCAGCAGTGTAACCCCCGGGACAGGGATAGCCAAAAACATTCAGTACTTC. Amino acid sequence: CASSVTPGTGIAKNIQYF.

As concerns this clone: A read error is the likely source, as a far larger clone sits one nucleotide away. Different DNA sequences within this sample yield the same CDR3. This chain links TRBV2 with TRBJ2-7, with TRBD1 matching over 7 bases. CDR3 length equals 12 residues. V lost 6 bases and J lost 2; bases outside the gene matches: 1. Germline V lookup: CDR1 SNHLY, CDR2 FYNNEI. The CDR3 DNA reads as TGTGCCAGCAGGACAGGGACCTACGAGCAGTACTTC. Translating gives CASRTGTYEQYF.

This clone appeared a few times. The chain couples TRBV11-2 to TRBJ2-1; weak D call: TRBD2 (6 bases). V lost 3 bases to trimming and J lost 0 bases, with 6 bases between them. The CDR3 runs to 14 residues. Germline V gives CDR1 SGHAT, CDR2 FQNNGV. CDR3 in DNA: TGTGCCAGCAGCTTCGGGAGCTCCTACAATGAGCAGTTCTTC. Its protein is CASSFGSSYNEQFF.

The chain joins TRBV28 to TRBJ1-5; D is ambiguous. Germline V CDR1 and CDR2: MDHEN, SYDVKM. This CDR3 contains 14 residues. The V end was cut by 6 bases, the J end by 0 bases, with 9 bases between. The CDR3 sequence: CASRVGHSNQPQHF. CDR3 bases: TGTGCCAGCAGGGTTGGTCATAGCAATCAGCCCCAGCATTTT.

The chain uses TRBV9 and TRBJ1-2, with 9 bases aligning to TRBD1. Trimming took 3 bases from V and 7 from J; bases not matched to a gene: 4. CDR1 is SGDLS and CDR2 is YYNGEE in the germline V gene. The CDR3 has 13 residues. The CDR3 loop is CASSAGQGSGYTF. The DNA of the CDR3 is TGTGCCAGCAGCGCAGGACAGGGGTCTGGCTACACCTTC.

A single count supports this clone. The J gene is TRBJ2-3, the V gene TRBV28; D remains unclear. This CDR3 has 16 amino acids. CDR1 is MDHEN, CDR2 SYDVKM, per germline. Trimming took 6 bases from V and 2 from J, leaving 18 bases between them. The CDR3 region has the DNA TGTGCCAGCAGCTCGTACGGCGGCGGCTTCACAGATACGCAGTATTTT. Protein sequence: CASSSYGGGFTDTQYF.

The chain recombines TRBV5-4 with TRBJ1-2; tentative D call: TRBD1 (5 bases). Germline-derived CDR1 and CDR2 are SGHNT and YYREEE (reference sequence). V was shortened by 3 bases and J by 2 bases, with 8 bases between the two germline ends. The CDR3 spans 13 residues. The CDR3 reads CASSWDGNYGYTF. CDR3 in DNA: TGTGCCAGCAGCTGGGACGGAAACTATGGCTACACCTTC.

The chain carries TRBV28 and TRBJ1-4; no clear D gene. The CDR3 has 17 amino acids. The germline V gene has CDR1 MDHEN and CDR2 SYDVKM. V was pared by 10 bases and J by 8 bases, with 29 bases between. CDR3: CAIGAGGHVVIREKLFF. CDR3 nucleotides: TGTGCCATCGGTGCAGGTGGTCACGTGGTTATAAGGGAAAAACTGTTTTTT.

The genes are TRBV4-1 and TRBJ2-7; TRBD2 matches at 13 bases. The germline V gene has CDR1 MGHRA and CDR2 YSYEKL. After removal of 6 bases from V and 2 bases from J, the junction contained 4 bases not matched to a gene. The CDR3 has 15 amino acids. The CDR3 spells CASRVLAGGPYEQYF. DNA for the CDR3: TGCGCCAGCAGAGTACTAGCGGGAGGGCCCTACGAGCAGTACTTC.

This clone was observed a handful of times. The CDR3 is CASSTTGDQPQHF. The CDR3 bases are TGTGCCAGCAGCACGACAGGGGACCAGCCCCAGCATTTT. V usage is TRBV7-2 and J usage is TRBJ1-5; 8 bases map to TRBD1. This CDR3 comprises 13 residues. J gave up 7 bases and V 5 bases, and 4 bases lay outside the gene matches. Germline V lookup: CDR1 SGHTA, CDR2 FQGNSA.

This clone was detected many times. The chain couples TRBV7-8 to TRBJ2-7; D is possibly TRBD1 or TRBD2 (7 bases each). This CDR3 is 14 amino acids long. V lost 10 bases to trimming and J lost 6 bases, with 22 bases between them. Germline V gives CDR1 SGHVS, CDR2 FQNEAQ. CDR3 nucleotides: TGTGCCACCCGGAGGGGGCGGGAGTCGGGCGAGCAGTACTTC. Translating it yields CATRRGRESGEQYF.

This chain links TRBV29-1 with TRBJ1-2; unclear D gene. CDR1 is SQVTM, CDR2 ANQGSEA, per germline. The CDR3 spans 12 residues. The V end lost 3 bases, the J end lost 3 bases, and 8 bases lay between the germline ends. CDR3 nucleotides: TGCAGCGTTGACGGTTGGGACTATGGCTACACCTTC. Its protein is CSVDGWDYGYTF.

The V call is TRBV10-3, the J call TRBJ2-3; 16 bases match TRBD2. V was pared by 7 bases and J by 5 bases, with 9 bases of the junction left unmatched. Germline CDR1 and CDR2: ENHRY and SYGVKD. This CDR3 is 17 amino acids long. This CDR3 reads CAITEGTSGRGKDTQYF. The CDR3 nucleotides are TGTGCCATCACGGAGGGGACTAGCGGGAGGGGTAAAGATACGCAGTATTTT.